What follows are 22 T cell receptor beta chains derived from one specimen sequenced in a study of T cell responses to AZD1222 COVID-19 vaccine. TCRdb keeps only in-frame clones here, not all; method: immunoSEQ multiplex PCR. Of about 140,000 clones detected, about nine tenths appear once; the ten largest clones hold around 1.7%. The material sequenced was peripheral blood, taken on day 0 of AZD1222 vaccination. The receptors come from an adult in good health.

In nucleotides, the CDR3 is TGCGCCAGCCAGAGCAGGGCGGCGAGCGGGAGTATTTACAATGAGCAGTTCTTC. This codes for CASQSRAASGSIYNEQFF. This sequence joins TRBV10-2 and TRBJ2-1; 8 bases align to TRBD2. The CDR3 consists of 18 residues. The trim removed 8 bases at V and 4 bases at J, leaving 19 bases unmatched. Germline CDR1 reads WSHSY; CDR2 reads SAAADI.

The CDR3 here is CAWSKARHTEAFF. The CDR3 DNA sequence: TGTGCCTGGAGTAAGGCACGTCATACTGAAGCTTTCTTT. This chain links TRBV30 with TRBJ1-1; D is unresolved. The V end lost 2 bases, the J end lost 5 bases, and 12 bases lay between the germline ends. The CDR3 consists of 13 residues. CDR1 is GTSNPN and CDR2 is SVGIG in the germline V gene (reference sequence).

J is TRBJ1-4 and V is TRBV19; D might be TRBD1 (6 bases). CDR1 is LNHDA and CDR2 is SQIVND in the germline V gene (reference sequence). Trimming pared 3 bases from V and 7 bases from J, leaving 15 bases between. The CDR3 is 15 amino acids. Written as DNA, the CDR3 is TGTGCCAGTAGTATCAGGGGAGGATCGGCTGAAAAACTGTTTTTT. Amino acid sequence: CASSIRGGSAEKLFF.

The gene calls are TRBV10-3 and TRBJ2-1; either TRBD1 or TRBD2 may fit D (7 bases each). Germline CDR1 ENHRY, CDR2 SYGVKD. The CDR3 spans 17 residues. V dropped 0 bases and J dropped 2 bases, with 14 bases sitting between them. CDR3: CAISESGRGPTYNEQFF. DNA for the CDR3: TGTGCCATCAGTGAGTCAGGGAGGGGGCCGACCTACAATGAGCAGTTCTTC.

This clone was detected once. This chain links TRBV7-9 with TRBJ1-2, with D tentatively TRBD1 (5 bases). The CDR3 is 14 amino acids. Germline assignment: CDR1 SEHNR and CDR2 FQNEAQ (reference sequence). V shed 4 bases and J shed 8 bases, with 17 bases lying between them. The CDR3 bases are TGTGCCAGCAGCTCCCGGAGGGGCAGGGAGGGCTACACCTTC. This encodes CASSSRRGREGYTF.

The chain uses TRBV15 and TRBJ2-7; the match to TRBD2 covers 7 bases. J lost 4 bases, V lost 3 bases, and 9 bases had no gene match. Germline CDR1 is LNHNV and CDR2 is YYDKDF (reference sequence). The CDR3 runs to 15 residues. The CDR3 DNA sequence: TGTGCCACCAGCAGCGGGACTACCCGGTGGTACGAGCAGTACTTC. Translating gives CATSSGTTRWYEQYF. Combining the CDR3 with reference TRBV15 and TRBJ2-7 gives the whole variable domain DAMVIQNPRYQVTQFGKPVTLSCSQTLNHNVMYWYQQKSSQAPKLLFHYYDKDFNNEADTPDNFQSRRPNTSFCFLDIRSPGLGDTAMYLCATSSGTTRWYEQYFGPGTRLTVT.

This clone was counted once. J is TRBJ2-7 and V is TRBV5-1; D assignment may be TRBD1 or TRBD2 (6 bases each). The V end was cut by 6 bases, the J end by 1 base, with 17 bases between. Germline V gene data show CDR1 as SGHRS and CDR2 as YFSETQ. The length of the CDR3 is 15 residues. The CDR3 DNA sequence: TGCGCCAGCACTACCCGGGGGCACGGATCCTACGAGCAGTACTTC. It encodes CASTTRGHGSYEQYF.

The V call is TRBV3-1 (or the pseudogene TRBV3-2), the J call TRBJ2-1, with TRBD2 matching over 11 bases. V shed 1 base, J shed 4 bases, and the junction held 3 bases outside the gene matches. CDR3 length equals 16 residues. The germline V gene has CDR1 LGHDT and CDR2 YNNKEL (reference sequence). The CDR3 is CASSQAGTSGYNEQFF. CDR3 in DNA: TGTGCCAGCAGCCAAGCCGGGACTAGCGGATACAATGAGCAGTTCTTC.

The rearrangement links TRBV27 to TRBJ1-5, with D possibly being TRBD1 (5 bases). The CDR3 is 16 amino acids. The germline V gene encodes CDR1 MNHEY and CDR2 SMNVEV (reference sequence). V was cut by 4 bases and J by 5 bases, with 18 bases left in between. The CDR3 DNA follows: TGTGCCAGCAGTTCCCTCCGGGGGAGGGTCGATCAGCCCCAGCATTTT. This gives the protein CASSSLRGRVDQPQHF.

The rearrangement links TRBV7-2 to TRBJ2-2; 7 bases align to TRBD2. There are 15 residues in the CDR3. With V trimmed by 5 bases and J by 3 bases, 6 bases remained unmatched. The germline CDR1 and CDR2 sequences are SGHTA and FQGNSA. CDR3 bases: TGTGCCAGCAGCCCCAGGGACTATTACACCGGGGAGCTGTTTTTT. It yields the protein CASSPRDYYTGELFF.

CDR3 sequence: CAISDPTAGGSYNSPLHF. The CDR3 region has the DNA TGTGCCATCAGTGACCCCACCGCAGGGGGCTCCTATAATTCACCCCTCCACTTT. The genes are TRBV10-3 and TRBJ1-6; 7 bases map to TRBD1. The CDR3 covers 18 residues. Germline CDR1 reads ENHRY; CDR2 reads SYGVKD. Losses at the gene ends were 3 bases for V and 0 bases for J; bases not matched to a gene: 8.

V and J are TRBV7-9 and TRBJ1-1, with D possibly matching TRBD1 (5 bases). Trimming pared 5 bases from V and 9 bases from J, leaving 13 bases between. The CDR3 totals 12 residues. Germline V gene data show CDR1 as SEHNR and CDR2 as FQNEAQ (reference sequence). As DNA, the CDR3 is TGTGCCAGCAGCCCACAGACAGATAAAGCTTTCTTT. Translating it yields CASSPQTDKAFF.

This clone was detected once. The rearrangement links TRBV27 to TRBJ2-5, with 15 bases matching TRBD2. The CDR3 is 17 amino acids. Germline CDR1 MNHEY, CDR2 SMNVEV (reference sequence). V gave up 5 bases and J gave up 4 bases; unmatched junction bases: 8. The CDR3 loop reads CASSPLPGLAGGETQYF. In DNA, the CDR3 is TGTGCCAGCAGTCCCCTCCCGGGACTAGCGGGAGGAGAGACCCAGTACTTC.

This chain links TRBV5-6 with TRBJ1-1, with 10 bases aligning to TRBD1. This CDR3 spans 14 amino acids. Germline CDR1 reads SGHDT; CDR2 reads YYEEEE. The ends lost 2 bases at V and 4 bases at J; junction bases unmatched: 2. In DNA, the CDR3 is TGTGCCAGCAGCTTAGGACAGGGGGGCACTGAAGCTTTCTTT. Translation gives CASSLGQGGTEAFF.

The V and J genes are TRBV18 and TRBJ2-7; D is ambiguous. Deletions cut 2 bases from V and 1 base from J, with 18 bases between. The germline CDR1 and CDR2 sequences are KGHSH and LQKENI. There are 17 residues in the CDR3. CDR3 residues: CASSPSYLGPGSYEQYF. DNA of the CDR3: TGTGCCAGCTCACCATCTTACTTGGGTCCAGGATCCTACGAGCAGTACTTC.

V is TRBV28 and J is TRBJ1-6; 9 positions agree with TRBD1. The CDR3 length is 16 residues. Germline assignment: CDR1 MDHEN and CDR2 SYDVKM. Unmatched junction bases numbered 10, after V lost 5 bases and J lost 8 bases. The CDR3 loop is CASSPRSYRGHSPLHF. CDR3 sequence (DNA): TGTGCCAGCAGTCCCAGATCCTACAGGGGGCATTCACCCCTCCACTTT.

The chain links TRBV5-1 to TRBJ2-3, with 14 bases lining up with TRBD2. Losses at the gene ends were 4 bases for V and 4 bases for J; bases not matched to a gene: 5. The CDR3 is made up of 16 amino acids. From germline, CDR1 is SGHRS and CDR2 YFSETQ. CDR3 sequence reads: CASSPGLAGASDTQYF. In nucleotides, the CDR3 is TGCGCCAGCAGCCCGGGACTAGCGGGAGCGTCAGATACGCAGTATTTT.

The rearrangement uses TRBV7-9 and TRBJ1-2; weak D call: TRBD1 (6 bases). The CDR3 is made up of 12 amino acids. Germline V CDR1 and CDR2: SEHNR, FQNEAQ (reference sequence). With 6 bases removed from V and 8 bases from J, the gap between germline ends came to 13 bases. The CDR3 DNA is TGTGCCAGCAGTTCCGACAGGCTGGGCTACACCTTC. Translated, it gives CASSSDRLGYTF.

This sequence joins TRBV2 and TRBJ2-7; 9 bases map to TRBD1. Trimming at V came to 6 bases and at J to 0 bases, leaving 3 bases not matched to a gene. In germline, CDR1 is SNHLY, CDR2 FYNNEI. CDR3 size: 14 residues. CDR3 residues: CASRGQGISYEQYF. In nucleotides, the CDR3 is TGTGCCAGCAGGGGACAGGGAATCTCCTACGAGCAGTACTTC.

This clone was observed once. The rearrangement uses TRBV7-8 and TRBJ2-2; D unresolved. V was pared by 1 base and J by 8 bases, with 8 bases between. Germline CDR1 is SGHVS and CDR2 is FQNEAQ. This CDR3 is 13 amino acids long. CDR3 loop: CASSLGRTGELFF. The CDR3 DNA reads as TGTGCCAGCAGCTTAGGACGTACTGGGGAGCTGTTTTTT.

The J gene is TRBJ2-7, the V gene TRBV9, with D possibly being TRBD1 (5 bases). The CDR3 sequence is 15 residues long. Trimming stripped 2 bases from V and 3 bases from J, with 15 bases between. The germline V gene encodes CDR1 SGDLS and CDR2 YYNGEE. CDR3: CASSVLEDGHYEQYF. CDR3 in DNA: TGTGCCAGCAGCGTTCTCGAGGATGGACACTACGAGCAGTACTTC.

This rearrangement joins TRBV6-1 to TRBJ1-2; no reliable D call. Germline CDR1 is MNHNS and CDR2 is SASEGT. The CDR3 is made up of 13 amino acids. Trimming removed 1 base from V and 3 bases from J, with 6 bases in between. DNA for the CDR3: TGTGCCAGCAGTGAAGTGGGGTACTATGGCTACACCTTC. This translates into CASSEVGYYGYTF.